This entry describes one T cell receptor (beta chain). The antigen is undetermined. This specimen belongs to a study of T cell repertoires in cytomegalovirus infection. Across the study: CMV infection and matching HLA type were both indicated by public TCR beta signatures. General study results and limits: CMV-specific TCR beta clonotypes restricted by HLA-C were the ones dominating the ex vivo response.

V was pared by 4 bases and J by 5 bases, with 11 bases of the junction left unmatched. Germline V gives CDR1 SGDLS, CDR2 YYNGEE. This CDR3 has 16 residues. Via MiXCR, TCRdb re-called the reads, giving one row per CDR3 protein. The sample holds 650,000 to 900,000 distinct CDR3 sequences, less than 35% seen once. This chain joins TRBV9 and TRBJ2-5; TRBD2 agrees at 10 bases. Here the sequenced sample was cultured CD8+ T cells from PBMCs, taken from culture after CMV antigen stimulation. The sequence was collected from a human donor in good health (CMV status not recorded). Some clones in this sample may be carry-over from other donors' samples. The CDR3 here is CASSYGSGGFRETQYF. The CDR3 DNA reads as TGTGCCAGCAGCTACGGTAGCGGGGGGTTCCGGGAGACCCAGTACTTC.